This TCR beta chain comes out of a study of blood T cell repertoires in COVID-19. The germline CDR1 and CDR2 sequences are MNHEY and SVGAGI. The CDR3 extends over 13 amino acids. V was trimmed by 10 bases and J by 3 bases, leaving 16 bases between them. Here immunoSEQ multiplex PCR was the method, and the copy in TCRdb shows in-frame clones only, minus some. The repertoire holds 350,000 to 450,000 clones, with about 91% as singletons. This receptor was taken from a woman aged 40 to 49 with COVID-19, enrolled during active disease. Sequenced: peripheral blood. The chain is built from TRBV6-5 and TRBJ2-7; D possibly corresponds to TRBD2 (5 bases). The CDR3 is CATQVSGFYEQYF. The CDR3 DNA follows: TGTGCCACCCAGGTATCGGGGTTCTACGAGCAGTACTTC.